This T cell receptor beta chain was sequenced during a study of metastatic and nonmetastatic thyroid tumors. In the study overall: Blood and tumor or nodule tissue repertoires from malignant and benign thyroid patients were compared. General study points: In both blood and tumor samples, TCR beta diversity was reported significantly higher for malignant than benign nodules.

Regarding this clone: Antigen: not known.

The CDR3 has 16 amino acids. After removal of 2 bases from V and 7 bases from J, the junction contained 6 bases not matched to a gene. Germline V gene lookup returns CDR1 MDHEN and CDR2 SYDVKM. The entire patient cohort was treatment-naive prior to thyroid surgery. Original processing notes: The study built a papillary thyroid cancer distant-metastasis classifier from CDR3 differences across clinicopathological groups. TCRdb reassembled clones from the PCR reads with MiXCR. TCRdb, not the original authors, processed these V and J calls. The sample has around 20,000 clones; less than 35% are singletons.

V is TRBV28 and J is TRBJ2-2; 11 bases line up with TRBD1. Sequencing used blood. The sequence came from a female donor with papillary thyroid cancer or a benign thyroid nodule (not recorded which). Some clones in this sample may be carry-over from other donors' samples. The DNA of the CDR3 is TGTGCCAGCAGTTTAGCGGACAGGGGGCAGAACGGGGAGCTGTTTTTT. Amino acid sequence: CASSLADRGQNGELFF. The entire variable domain, with the rest obtained from reference TRBV28 and TRBJ2-2, is as follows: DVKVTQSSRYLVKRTGEKVFLECVQDMDHENMFWYRQDPGLGLRLIYFSYDVKMKEKGDIPEGYSVSREKKERFSLILESASTNQTSMYLCASSLADRGQNGELFFGEGSRLTVL.